One and the same sample provided the 19 T cell receptor beta chains below, sequenced in a study of shared clonotypes between healthy human individuals. Libraries were prepared by immunoSEQ multiplex PCR; TCRdb keeps only in-frame clonotypes and omits some of them. The table records under 1,900,000 clones, approximately 98.5% of them present only once. The material sequenced was naive CD4+ T cells sorted from blood. Subset denoted: CD45RA+ positively selected. These receptors originate from a man aged 25 to 40 in good health.

The chain joins TRBV28 to TRBJ2-7, with TRBD1 as a possible D gene (6 bases). With 4 bases removed from V and 1 base from J, the gap between germline ends came to 26 bases. CDR3 size: 19 residues. CDR1 is MDHEN and CDR2 is SYDVKM in the germline V gene. The DNA of the CDR3 is TGTGCCAGCAGTTCCACGACTCCCGGGACACCGGTCCGATCCTACGAGCAGTACTTC. Translating gives CASSSTTPGTPVRSYEQYF. The full variable domain, in which reference TRBV28 and TRBJ2-7 provide the parts outside the CDR3, is DVKVTQSSRYLVKRTGEKVFLECVQDMDHENMFWYRQDPGLGLRLIYFSYDVKMKEKGDIPEGYSVSREKKERFSLILESASTNQTSMYLCASSSTTPGTPVRSYEQYFGPGTRLTVT.

The count of this clone is one. The V call is TRBV2, the J call TRBJ2-7; 8 bases agree with TRBD2. V lost 6 bases, J lost 1 base, and 8 bases stayed unmatched. This CDR3 is built from 15 residues. The germline gives CDR1 SNHLY, CDR2 FYNNEI. In nucleotides, the CDR3 is TGTGCCAGCAGCTCCCACGGGGGGGGATCCTACGAGCAGTACTTC. Translation: CASSSHGGGSYEQYF.

This clone was detected once. J is TRBJ2-3 and V is TRBV7-9, with 7 bases that match TRBD2. With V trimmed by 1 base and J by 2 bases, 15 bases remained unmatched. Germline lookup yields CDR1 SEHNR and CDR2 FQNEAQ (reference sequence). CDR3 length: 19 amino acids. The CDR3 sequence is CASSLEVGLAGTITDTQYF. DNA of the CDR3: TGTGCCAGCAGCTTAGAGGTTGGGTTGGCAGGGACTATCACAGATACGCAGTATTTT.

This rearrangement joins TRBV25-1 to TRBJ2-2; 7 positions match TRBD2. The CDR3 is 16 amino acids. The V gene end was trimmed by 4 bases and the J gene end by 4 bases; junction bases not matched to a gene: 9. Germline V CDR1 and CDR2: MGHDK, SYGVNS. The CDR3 DNA reads as TGTGCCAGCAGTGTTCAGGGAGCGGGGCGCACCGGGGAGCTGTTTTTT. It specifies CASSVQGAGRTGELFF.

The rearrangement links TRBV6-5 to TRBJ1-4; D ambiguous. Deletions cut 7 bases from V and 0 bases from J, with 9 bases between. The V gene's germline CDR1 is MNHEY and CDR2 SVGAGI. The CDR3 length is 14 residues. The CDR3 DNA is TGTGCCAGCACCGAGAGAGCAACTAATGAAAAACTGTTTTTT. This translates into CASTERATNEKLFF.

The V and J genes are TRBV9 and TRBJ2-1, with 7 bases matching TRBD1. V shed 0 bases, J shed 9 bases, and the junction held 9 bases outside the gene matches. The CDR3 contains 15 residues. CDR1 is SGDLS and CDR2 is YYNGEE in the germline V gene. CDR3 nucleotides: TGTGCCAGCAGCGTAGAAGGGGGCCATGGCCGTGAGCAGTTCTTC. Encoded protein: CASSVEGGHGREQFF.

This chain uses TRBV28 with TRBJ1-2; D uncertain. Trimming cost V 3 bases and J 8 bases, with 7 bases left between them. The CDR3 is 11 amino acids. Germline-derived CDR1 and CDR2 are MDHEN and SYDVKM. CDR3 loop: CASSFVGGYTF. Written as DNA, the CDR3 is TGTGCCAGCAGTTTTGTGGGAGGCTACACCTTC.

The chain couples TRBV27 to TRBJ1-4; D gene ambiguous. The V end lost 6 bases, the J end lost 8 bases, and 10 bases lay between the germline ends. CDR1 is MNHEY and CDR2 is SMNVEV in the germline V gene (reference sequence). The CDR3 loop spans 12 amino acids. CDR3: CASSPRGEKLFF. For the CDR3, the DNA is TGTGCCAGCAGCCCCAGAGGCGAAAAACTGTTTTTT.

As regards this clone: The junction differs from germline at one of its ends, possibly a read error. The V and J genes are TRBV14 and TRBJ2-7, with 8 bases lining up with TRBD2. The CDR3 loop spans 13 amino acids. Germline CDR1 reads SGHDN; CDR2 reads FVKESK. The DNA of the CDR3 is TGTGCCAGCAGCCAAGTCCCCTCGGGGGGGTGGCACTTC. It codes for CASSQVPSGGWHF.

The chain combines TRBV9 with TRBJ2-1, with TRBD2 matching 13 bases. With V trimmed by 3 bases and J by 2 bases, 8 bases remained unmatched. The CDR3 sequence is 18 residues long. Per the germline V gene, CDR1 is SGDLS and CDR2 is YYNGEE. The CDR3, as DNA: TGTGCCAGCAGCGCCCCAGGACTAGCGGGGGTTGCCTACAATGAGCAGTTCTTC. The encoded protein is CASSAPGLAGVAYNEQFF.

The chain joins TRBV27 to TRBJ1-5, with D possibly matching TRBD1 (6 bases). The CDR3 sequence is 14 residues long. The germline gives CDR1 MNHEY, CDR2 SMNVEV (reference sequence). V was shortened by 3 bases and J by 3 bases, with 9 bases between the two germline ends. The CDR3 protein is CASSFQGLNQPQHF. The CDR3 DNA sequence: TGTGCCAGCAGTTTCCAGGGGCTCAATCAGCCCCAGCATTTT.

The rearrangement uses TRBV6-1 and TRBJ2-3; 9 bases are a match to TRBD2. Germline assignment: CDR1 MNHNS and CDR2 SASEGT. This CDR3 comprises 16 residues. With V trimmed by 3 bases and J by 3 bases, 7 bases remained unmatched. The CDR3 nucleotides read TGTGCCAGCAGTGAGAGTAGCGGGAGTAAGACAGATACGCAGTATTTT. Its translation is CASSESSGSKTDTQYF.

The V gene is TRBV9, the J gene TRBJ2-7; D may be TRBD2 (6 bases). The CDR3 has 14 amino acids. Germline V gives CDR1 SGDLS, CDR2 YYNGEE. The germline V and J ends were trimmed by 3 bases and 0 bases, with 10 bases remaining between them. CDR3 sequence: CASSAEGPSYEQYF. CDR3 nucleotides: TGTGCCAGCAGCGCGGAGGGCCCCTCCTACGAGCAGTACTTC.

The rearrangement links TRBV5-1 to TRBJ2-1; the match to TRBD2 covers 12 bases. This CDR3 contains 15 residues. The V segment lost 6 bases and the J segment 5 bases; nucleotides outside the gene matches: 6. From germline, CDR1 is SGHRS and CDR2 YFSETQ. The CDR3 DNA sequence: TGCGCCAGCAAACTTCTAGCGGGAGGGCACAATGAGCAGTTCTTC. This translates into CASKLLAGGHNEQFF.

The chain is built from TRBV25-1 and TRBJ2-1, with 12 bases aligning to TRBD2. The CDR3 contains 14 residues. Unmatched junction bases numbered 1, after V lost 4 bases and J lost 6 bases. CDR1 and CDR2 from the germline V gene are MGHDK and SYGVNS. The CDR3: CASSATSGGNEQFF. The DNA for the CDR3 is TGTGCCAGCAGTGCGACTAGCGGGGGCAATGAGCAGTTCTTC. The whole variable domain, filled in from reference TRBV25-1 and TRBJ2-1, reads EADIYQTPRYLVIGTGKKITLECSQTMGHDKMYWYQQDPGMELHLIHYSYGVNSTEKGDLSSESTVSRIRTEHFPLTLESARPSHTSQYLCASSATSGGNEQFFGPGTRLTVL.

V and J are TRBV6-1 and TRBJ2-3; D is undetermined. This CDR3 has 13 residues. CDR1 and CDR2 (germline): MNHNS, SASEGT. Trimming stripped 8 bases from V and 6 bases from J, with 15 bases between. CDR3 sequence (DNA): TGTGCCAGCTGCCAGACTGTCCGGGATACGCAGTATTTT. Amino acid sequence: CASCQTVRDTQYF.

This clone appeared a single time. The chain couples TRBV9 to TRBJ2-5; 7 bases align to TRBD2. The CDR3 runs to 15 residues. The junction had 4 bases not matched to a gene; V was cut back by 0 bases and J by 2 bases. Germline CDR1 reads SGDLS; CDR2 reads YYNGEE. CDR3 nucleotide sequence: TGTGCCAGCAGCGTAGCCGGGACTACTCAAGAGACCCAGTACTTC. Its protein is CASSVAGTTQETQYF.

V gene TRBV10-3 combines with J gene TRBJ2-1; 10 bases agree with TRBD2. CDR1 is ENHRY, CDR2 SYGVKD, per germline. The CDR3 has 16 amino acids. With 2 bases clipped from V and 3 bases from J, the junction kept 4 bases outside the gene matches. CDR3 loop: CAISELAGALYNEQFF. DNA for the CDR3: TGTGCCATCAGTGAGCTAGCGGGAGCCCTCTACAATGAGCAGTTCTTC.

The V gene is TRBV7-9, the J gene TRBJ2-7, with TRBD2 identical over 7 bases. Germline CDR1 SEHNR, CDR2 FQNEAQ (reference sequence). This CDR3 is 14 amino acids long. The J segment lost 0 bases and the V segment lost 5 bases, leaving 4 bases of the junction unmatched. CDR3 sequence: CASSLRTSSYEQYF. CDR3 nucleotide sequence: TGTGCCAGCAGCCTACGGACTAGCTCCTACGAGCAGTACTTC. Full variable domain (remainder filled in from reference TRBV7-9 and TRBJ2-7): DTGVSQNPRHKITKRGQNVTFRCDPISEHNRLYWYRQTLGQGPEFLTYFQNEAQLEKSRLLSDRFSAERPKGSFSTLEIQRTEQGDSAMYLCASSLRTSSYEQYFGPGTRLTVT.